These 8 T cell receptor beta chains share one sample of origin, sequenced in a study of T cells in localized non-small cell lung cancer. Profiling relied on immunoSEQ multiplex PCR, and the TCRdb table lists in-frame clones only, not all of them. The table shows under 150,000 clones, with around 89% occurring only once. Sequencing used peripheral blood, obtained before any cancer treatment. The receptors here all came from a female donor over 55 with stage I lung adenocarcinoma.

V usage is TRBV29-1 and J usage is TRBJ2-7; D may be TRBD2 (6 bases). The V gene's germline CDR1 is SQVTM and CDR2 ANQGSEA. This CDR3 contains 13 residues. V was trimmed by 6 bases and J by 0 bases, leaving 12 bases between them. CDR3 sequence reads: CSVDAGSSYEQYF. CDR3 nucleotides: TGCAGCGTGGATGCCGGGAGCTCCTACGAGCAGTACTTC.

This rearrangement joins TRBV12-5 to TRBJ2-1, with 9 bases aligning to TRBD2. CDR1 and CDR2 from the germline V gene are LGHNT and FRNRAP. The V and J ends lost 4 bases and 4 bases, in that order; junction bases with no gene match: 5. CDR3 length equals 15 residues. The CDR3, as DNA: TGTGCTAGTGGTTCTTCGACTAGCGGATACAATGAGCAGTTCTTC. It yields the protein CASGSSTSGYNEQFF. Complete variable domain (other parts from reference TRBV12-5 and TRBJ2-1): DARVTQTPRHKVTEMGQEVTMRCQPILGHNTVFWYRQTMMQGLELLAYFRNRAPLDDSGMPKDRFSAEMPDATLATLKIQPSEPRDSAVYFCASGSSTSGYNEQFFGPGTRLTVL.

This chain connects TRBV30 to TRBJ1-6; D uncertain. Trimming shortened V by 3 bases and J by 5 bases, and 11 bases separated the two germline ends. The V gene's germline CDR1 is GTSNPN and CDR2 SVGIG (reference sequence). This CDR3 is built from 14 residues. As DNA, the CDR3 is TGTGCCTGGAGGCGGGGAATGGATAATTCACCCCTCCACTTT. Translated, it gives CAWRRGMDNSPLHF.

This clone came up a few times. The V and J genes are TRBV5-8 and TRBJ1-3; no clear D. Germline V gene lookup returns CDR1 SGHTS and CDR2 YDEGEE. The CDR3 is 14 amino acids. V lost 2 bases to trimming and J lost 2 bases, with 8 bases between them. This CDR3 is CASSFGETGNTIYF. DNA of the CDR3: TGTGCCAGCAGCTTTGGGGAAACTGGAAACACCATATATTTT.

This clone was detected only once. This sequence joins TRBV28 and TRBJ2-6; the match to TRBD1 covers 10 bases. The V gene's germline CDR1 is MDHEN and CDR2 SYDVKM. The CDR3 is 17 residues long. J gave up 2 bases and V 0 bases, and 1 base lay outside the gene matches. The CDR3 DNA sequence: TGTGCCAGCAGTTTATGGACAGGGGGCGCTGGGGCCAACGTCCTGACTTTC. This translates into CASSLWTGGAGANVLTF.

The chain joins TRBV5-1 to TRBJ2-6; 8 nucleotides line up with TRBD2. Germline V CDR1 and CDR2: SGHRS, YFSETQ. This CDR3 spans 16 amino acids. V was pared by 4 bases and J by 2 bases, with 5 bases of the junction left unmatched. The DNA for the CDR3 is TGCGCCAGCAGCCGGGAGGGATCGGCTGGGGCCAACGTCCTGACTTTC. Its protein product is CASSREGSAGANVLTF.

This clone showed up just once. This rearrangement joins TRBV5-1 to TRBJ2-5; 7 nucleotides line up with TRBD1. The CDR3 runs to 14 residues. V shed 8 bases, J shed 5 bases, and the junction held 12 bases outside the gene matches. Germline CDR1 and CDR2: SGHRS and YFSETQ. For the CDR3, the DNA is TGCGCCAGTTCCGAAGGGGGCGCCGGGGAGACCCAGTACTTC. This gives the protein CASSEGGAGETQYF.

This chain links TRBV5-1 with TRBJ1-2; D gene uncertain. CDR3 length: 13 amino acids. The V and J ends lost 2 bases and 2 bases respectively, with 7 bases between them. The germline V gene has CDR1 SGHRS and CDR2 YFSETQ. CDR3 protein: CASSFEGNYGYTF. The CDR3 region has the DNA TGCGCCAGCAGCTTCGAGGGAAACTATGGCTACACCTTC.